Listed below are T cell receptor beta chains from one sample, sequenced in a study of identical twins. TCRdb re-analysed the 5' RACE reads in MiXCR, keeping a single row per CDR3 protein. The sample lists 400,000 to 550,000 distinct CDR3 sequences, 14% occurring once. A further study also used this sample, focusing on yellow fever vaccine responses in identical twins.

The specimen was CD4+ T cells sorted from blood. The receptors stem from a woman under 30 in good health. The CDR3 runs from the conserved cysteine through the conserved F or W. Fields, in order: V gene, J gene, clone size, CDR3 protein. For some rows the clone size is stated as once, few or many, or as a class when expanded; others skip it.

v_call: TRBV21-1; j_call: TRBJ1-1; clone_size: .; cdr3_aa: CASSSTEAFF
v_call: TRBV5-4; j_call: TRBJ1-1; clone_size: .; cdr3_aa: CASSLGGAGFANTEAFF
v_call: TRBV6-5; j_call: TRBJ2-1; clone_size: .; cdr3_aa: CASSYSRAGGRSSYNEQFF
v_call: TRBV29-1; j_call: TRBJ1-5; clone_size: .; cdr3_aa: CSAGQKDSNQPQHF
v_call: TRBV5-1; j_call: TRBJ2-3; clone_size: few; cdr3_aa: CASSPAGFDADTQYF
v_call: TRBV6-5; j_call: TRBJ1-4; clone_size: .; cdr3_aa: CASSSPLTGHINEKLFF
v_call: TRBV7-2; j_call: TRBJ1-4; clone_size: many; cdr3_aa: CASSSGVGKPNEKLFF
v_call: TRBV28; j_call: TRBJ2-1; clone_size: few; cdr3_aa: CASSPPWWAGVSNEQFF
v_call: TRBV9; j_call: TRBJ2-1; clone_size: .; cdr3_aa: CASSVGSPGNEQFF
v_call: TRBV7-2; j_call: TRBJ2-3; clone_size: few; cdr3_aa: CASSLEVRTDTQYF
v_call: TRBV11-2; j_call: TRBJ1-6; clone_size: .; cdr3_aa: CASSSRTGVASYNSPLHF
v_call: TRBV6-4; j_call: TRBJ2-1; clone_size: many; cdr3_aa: CASRTSGGAVNEQFF
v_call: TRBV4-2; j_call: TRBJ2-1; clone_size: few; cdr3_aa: CASSQGGFAEQFF
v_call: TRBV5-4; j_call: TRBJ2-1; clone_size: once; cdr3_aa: CASSLLLGTSGGVGGLSSYNEQFF
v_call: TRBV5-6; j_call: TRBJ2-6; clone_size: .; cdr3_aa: CASSLSRGTGANVLTF
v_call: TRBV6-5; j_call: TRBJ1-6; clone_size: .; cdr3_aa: CASSYSQGGNSPLHF
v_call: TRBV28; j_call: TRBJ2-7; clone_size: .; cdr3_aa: CASSLGDRGYNEQYF
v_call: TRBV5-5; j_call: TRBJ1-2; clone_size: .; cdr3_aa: CASSFDQTYGYTF
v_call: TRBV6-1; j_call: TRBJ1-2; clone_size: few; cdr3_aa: CASSPKLPGYGYTF
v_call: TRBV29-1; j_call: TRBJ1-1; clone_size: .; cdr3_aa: CSVDQSAQATEAFF
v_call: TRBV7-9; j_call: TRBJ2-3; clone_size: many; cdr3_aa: CASRSFSGGTDTQYF
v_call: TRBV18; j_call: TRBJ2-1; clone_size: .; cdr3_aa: CASSRGIAGYNEQFF
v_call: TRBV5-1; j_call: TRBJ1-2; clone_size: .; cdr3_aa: CASSLVRAGDYGYTF
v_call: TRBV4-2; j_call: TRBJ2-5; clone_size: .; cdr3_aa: CASSQAGLQDETQYF
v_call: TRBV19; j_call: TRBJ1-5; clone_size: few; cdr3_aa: CASSSAEQGSQHF
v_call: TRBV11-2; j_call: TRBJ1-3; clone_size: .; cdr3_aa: CASSFRTVSGNTIYF
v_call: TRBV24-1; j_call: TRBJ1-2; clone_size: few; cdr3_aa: CATSEGTAGGYTF
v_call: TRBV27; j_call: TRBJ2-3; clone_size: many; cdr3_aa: CASRTSGRVTDTQYF
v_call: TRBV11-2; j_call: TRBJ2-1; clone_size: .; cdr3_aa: CASSLDGAGAYNEQFF
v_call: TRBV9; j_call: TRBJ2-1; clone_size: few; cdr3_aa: CASSVAKGASYNEQFF
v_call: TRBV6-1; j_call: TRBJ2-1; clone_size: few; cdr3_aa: CAISDVDNEQFF
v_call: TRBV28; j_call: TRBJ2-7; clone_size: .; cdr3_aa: CASSSRQSPYEQYF
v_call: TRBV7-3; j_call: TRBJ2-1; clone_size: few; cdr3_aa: CASSLMGGLNEQFF
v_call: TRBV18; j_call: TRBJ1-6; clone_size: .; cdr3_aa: CASSTLNSPLHF
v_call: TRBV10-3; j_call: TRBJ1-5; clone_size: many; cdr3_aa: CAISARDSSNQPQHF
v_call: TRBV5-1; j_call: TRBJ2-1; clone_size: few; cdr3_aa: CASSLGLAVRGNEQFF
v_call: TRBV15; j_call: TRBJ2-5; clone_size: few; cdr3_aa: CATSVGTSGKQETQYF
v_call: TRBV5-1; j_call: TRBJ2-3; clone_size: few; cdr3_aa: CASSLLAGEGTQYF
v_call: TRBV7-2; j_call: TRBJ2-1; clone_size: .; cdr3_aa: CASTSPQYNEQFF
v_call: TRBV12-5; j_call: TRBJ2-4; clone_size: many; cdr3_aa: CASALDSNTNIQYF
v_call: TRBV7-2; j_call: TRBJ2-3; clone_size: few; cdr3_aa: CASSLGDSGGAYDTQYF
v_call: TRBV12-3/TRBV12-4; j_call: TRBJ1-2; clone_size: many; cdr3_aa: CASSLSGANYGYTF
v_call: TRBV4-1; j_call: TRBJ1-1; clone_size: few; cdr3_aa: CASSRRQGNTEAFF
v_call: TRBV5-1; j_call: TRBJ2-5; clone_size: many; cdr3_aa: CASSLPGFQETQYF
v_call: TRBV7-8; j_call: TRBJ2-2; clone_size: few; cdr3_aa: CASRKQRGSTGELFF
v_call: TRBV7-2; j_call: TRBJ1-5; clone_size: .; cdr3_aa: CASSRRGDQPQHF
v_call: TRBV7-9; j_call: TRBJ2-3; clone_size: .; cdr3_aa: CASSSRDDPSGADTQYF
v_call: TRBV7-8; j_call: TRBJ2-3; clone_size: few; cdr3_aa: CASSFWTSGGTDTQYF
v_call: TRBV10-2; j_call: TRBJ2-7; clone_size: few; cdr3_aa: CASSESKGKQYF
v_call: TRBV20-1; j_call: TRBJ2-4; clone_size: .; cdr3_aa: CSARRYGDIQYF
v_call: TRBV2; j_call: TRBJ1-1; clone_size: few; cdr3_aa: CASRDDRGITEAFF
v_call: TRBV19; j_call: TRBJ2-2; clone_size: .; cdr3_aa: CASTIVGGGELFF
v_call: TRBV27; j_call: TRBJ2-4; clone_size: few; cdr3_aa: CASRRIGGPPKNIQYF
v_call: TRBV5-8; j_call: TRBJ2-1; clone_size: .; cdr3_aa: CASSLRRGARNEQFF
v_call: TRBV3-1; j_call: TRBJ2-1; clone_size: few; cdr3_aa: CASSQADFRSRHEQFF